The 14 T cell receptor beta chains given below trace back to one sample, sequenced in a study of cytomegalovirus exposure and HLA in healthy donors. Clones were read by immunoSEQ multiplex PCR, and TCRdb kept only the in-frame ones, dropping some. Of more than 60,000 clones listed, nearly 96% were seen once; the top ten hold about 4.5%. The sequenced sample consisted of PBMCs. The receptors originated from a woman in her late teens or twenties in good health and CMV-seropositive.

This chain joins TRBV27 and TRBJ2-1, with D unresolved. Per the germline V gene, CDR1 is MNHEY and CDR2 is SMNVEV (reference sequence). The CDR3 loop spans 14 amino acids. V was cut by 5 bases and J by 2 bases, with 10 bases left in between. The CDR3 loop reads CASSSLFTYNEQFF. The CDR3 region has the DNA TGTGCCAGCAGTAGCCTTTTCACCTACAATGAGCAGTTCTTC.

CDR3 sequence reads: CATSSDRGPYEQYF. The CDR3 coding sequence is TGTGCCACCAGCAGTGACAGGGGCCCCTACGAGCAGTACTTC. The V call is TRBV15, the J call TRBJ2-7, with 8 bases aligning to TRBD1. CDR3 length: 14 amino acids. From germline, CDR1 is LNHNV and CDR2 YYDKDF (reference sequence). After removal of 3 bases from V and 2 bases from J, the junction contained 3 bases not matched to a gene.

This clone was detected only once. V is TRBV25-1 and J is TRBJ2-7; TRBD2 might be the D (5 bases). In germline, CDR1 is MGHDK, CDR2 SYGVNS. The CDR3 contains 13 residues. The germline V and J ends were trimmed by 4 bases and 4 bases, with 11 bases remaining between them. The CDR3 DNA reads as TGTGCCAGCAGTGCAGCGGAAGGATACGAGCAGTACTTC. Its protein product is CASSAAEGYEQYF.

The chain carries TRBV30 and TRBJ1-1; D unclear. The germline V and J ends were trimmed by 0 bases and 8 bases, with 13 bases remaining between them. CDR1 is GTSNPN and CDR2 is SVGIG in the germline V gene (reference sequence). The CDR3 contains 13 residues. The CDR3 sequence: CAWSVDAETEAFF. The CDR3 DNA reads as TGTGCCTGGAGTGTAGATGCCGAGACAGAAGCTTTCTTT.

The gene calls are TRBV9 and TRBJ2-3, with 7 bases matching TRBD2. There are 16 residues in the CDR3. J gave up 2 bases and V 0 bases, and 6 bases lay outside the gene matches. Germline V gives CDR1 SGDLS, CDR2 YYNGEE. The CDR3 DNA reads TGTGCCAGCAGCGTAGAAGTTGGGAGGGCCACAGATACGCAGTATTTT. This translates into CASSVEVGRATDTQYF.

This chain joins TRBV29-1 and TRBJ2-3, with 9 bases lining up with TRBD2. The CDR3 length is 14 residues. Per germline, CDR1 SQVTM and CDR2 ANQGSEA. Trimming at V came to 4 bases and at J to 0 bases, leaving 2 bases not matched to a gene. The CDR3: CSVAGLASTDTQYF. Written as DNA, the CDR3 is TGCAGCGTTGCTGGACTAGCGAGCACAGATACGCAGTATTTT.

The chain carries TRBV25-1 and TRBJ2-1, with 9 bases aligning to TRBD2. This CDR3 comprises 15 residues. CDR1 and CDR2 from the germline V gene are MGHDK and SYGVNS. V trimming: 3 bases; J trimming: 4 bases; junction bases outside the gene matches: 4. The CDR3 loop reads CASSETSGTYNEQFF. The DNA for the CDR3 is TGTGCCAGCAGTGAGACTAGCGGAACTTACAATGAGCAGTTCTTC.

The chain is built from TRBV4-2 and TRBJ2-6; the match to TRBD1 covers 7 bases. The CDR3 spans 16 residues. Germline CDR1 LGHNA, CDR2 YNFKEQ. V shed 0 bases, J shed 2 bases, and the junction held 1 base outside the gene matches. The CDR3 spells CASSQDDRAGANVLTF. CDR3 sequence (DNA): TGTGCCAGCAGCCAAGATGACAGGGCTGGGGCCAACGTCCTGACTTTC.

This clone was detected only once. As DNA, the CDR3 is TGTGCCAGCAGCTTGGCAGACAGGGCGAACACTGAAGCTTTCTTT. Protein sequence: CASSLADRANTEAFF. This chain connects TRBV5-6 to TRBJ1-1, with 7 positions matching TRBD1. With V trimmed by 0 bases and J by 1 base, 3 bases remained unmatched. Germline V lookup: CDR1 SGHDT, CDR2 YYEEEE. The CDR3 runs 15 residues. Full variable domain (remainder filled in from reference TRBV5-6 and TRBJ1-1): DAGVTQSPTHLIKTRGQQVTLRCSPKSGHDTVSWYQQALGQGPQFIFQYYEEEERQRGNFPDRFSGHQFPNYSSELNVNALLLGDSALYLCASSLADRANTEAFFGQGTRLTVV.

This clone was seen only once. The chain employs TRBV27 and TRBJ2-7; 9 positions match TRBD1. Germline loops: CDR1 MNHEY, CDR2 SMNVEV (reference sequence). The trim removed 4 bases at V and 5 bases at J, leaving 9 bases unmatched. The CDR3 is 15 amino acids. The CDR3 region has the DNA TGTGCCAGCAGTTCCAATGACAGGGGGATGAACGAGCAGTACTTC. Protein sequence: CASSSNDRGMNEQYF.

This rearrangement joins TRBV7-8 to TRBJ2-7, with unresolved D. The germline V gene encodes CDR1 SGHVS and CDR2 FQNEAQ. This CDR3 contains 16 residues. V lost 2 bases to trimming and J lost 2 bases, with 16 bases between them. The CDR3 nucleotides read TGTGCCAGCAGCTTACCCCTCTACTCAGAGGCCTACGAGCAGTACTTC. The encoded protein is CASSLPLYSEAYEQYF.

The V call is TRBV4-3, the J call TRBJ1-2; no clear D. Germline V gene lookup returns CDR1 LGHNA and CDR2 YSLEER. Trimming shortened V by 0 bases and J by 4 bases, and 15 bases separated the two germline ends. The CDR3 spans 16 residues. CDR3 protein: CASSQDPAGSTYGYTF. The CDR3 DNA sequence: TGCGCCAGCAGCCAAGATCCCGCCGGGTCTACCTATGGCTACACCTTC.

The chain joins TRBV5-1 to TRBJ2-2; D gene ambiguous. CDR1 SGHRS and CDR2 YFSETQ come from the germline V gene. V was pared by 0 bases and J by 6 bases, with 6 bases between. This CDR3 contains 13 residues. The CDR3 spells CASSLAVAGELFF. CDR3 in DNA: TGCGCCAGCAGCTTGGCCGTAGCCGGGGAGCTGTTTTTT.

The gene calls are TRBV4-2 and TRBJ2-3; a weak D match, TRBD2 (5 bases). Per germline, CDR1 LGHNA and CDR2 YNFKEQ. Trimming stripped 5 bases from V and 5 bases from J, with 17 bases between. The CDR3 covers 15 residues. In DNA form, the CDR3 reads TGTGCCAGCAGCGGACCACGAGGGATCGGAGATACGCAGTATTTT. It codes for CASSGPRGIGDTQYF.